The entry below describes one T cell receptor beta chain. What it recognizes is unknown. Deletions cut 7 bases from V and 5 bases from J, with 14 bases between. This CDR3 is 13 amino acids long. Next came a second PCR, run for about 7 to 12 cycles, which used a sample-barcoded 5' primer along with a J-beta primer mix. A template-switch adaptor that had 12 random nucleotides put a tag on each cDNA molecule. TCRdb re-analysed the 5' RACE reads in MiXCR, keeping a single row per CDR3 protein. Among 730,000 or so distinct CDR3 sequences listed, around 40% were seen once. This sample was taken from a study of blood T cells in healthy people across ages. Study-wide results and limits: There was a strong correlation between TCR beta diversity and naive T cell percentage. Higher diversity and more naive CD4+ cells were features of long-lived donors, compared to aged donors.

This chain joins TRBV12-3 or TRBV12-4 and TRBJ1-1; D call uncertain. This TCR was recovered from a woman aged 60-75 years in good health. Material: blood. The CDR3 bases are TGTGCCAGCATACACAACCTAGGGACTGAAGCTTTCTTT. Translated: CASIHNLGTEAFF.